A selection of T cell receptor beta chains follows, all from one sample in a study of blood T cell repertoires in COVID-19. The protocol was immunoSEQ multiplex PCR, while the TCRdb copy is restricted to in-frame clones and leaves out a portion. The data show more than 150,000 clones, about 89% seen once. Sequenced sample: peripheral blood. The receptors were sampled from a man aged 35 to 55 with acute or convalescent COVID-19. Both conserved end residues are part of each CDR3. D genes are given only for firm matches. Clone sizes are given selectively: once, few, many, or a class where the clone is expanded.

TGTGCCAGCAGTTTTAGAGGGACAGCCTATGGCTACACCTTC,CASSFRGTAYGYTF,TRBV27,TRBJ1-2,TRBD1,few
TGCGCCAGCAGCCAAGGACAGGTTTACAATCAGCCCCAGCATTTT,CASSQGQVYNQPQHF,TRBV4-1,TRBJ1-5,NA,NA
TGCAGTGCTCGGTCAGGGGGACTCCAGCATTTT,CSARSGGLQHF,TRBV20-1,TRBJ1-5,TRBD1,NA
TGTGCCAGCAGCTTCACTAGCGGGTCCTACAATGAGCAGTTCTTC,CASSFTSGSYNEQFF,TRBV9,TRBJ2-1,TRBD2,NA
TGTGCCAGCAGCCAAGGTGGGACAGGGGACTACGAGCAGTACTTC,CASSQGGTGDYEQYF,TRBV3-1/TRBV3-2,TRBJ2-7,TRBD1,few
TGTGCCAGCAGTTTAGATCGGGTTCAGCCCCAGCATTTT,CASSLDRVQPQHF,TRBV12-3/TRBV12-4,TRBJ1-5,NA,NA
TGTGCCACCAGCTTATCCACAGATACGCAGTATTTT,CATSLSTDTQYF,TRBV24-1,TRBJ2-3,NA,NA
TGTGCCACCGGACAGCCGGTACCCAATCAGCCCCAGCATTTT,CATGQPVPNQPQHF,TRBV19,TRBJ1-5,NA,NA
TGTGCCAGCAGTTACTCCCTTAGGACAGAGCTCTCTGGGGCCAACGTCCTGACTTTC,CASSYSLRTELSGANVLTF,TRBV6-2/TRBV6-3,TRBJ2-6,NA,NA
TGTGCCAGCAAGAAGACAGGGGGCGCATCCCACACCTTC,CASKKTGGASHTF,TRBV2,TRBJ1-2,TRBD1,NA
TGTGCCAGCAGCCCGGGAGGGGGCTATAGCAATCAGCCCCAGCATTTT,CASSPGGGYSNQPQHF,TRBV27,TRBJ1-5,TRBD1,NA
TGTGCCAGTAGTATAACAAACACCGGGGAGCTGTTTTTT,CASSITNTGELFF,TRBV19,TRBJ2-2,NA,NA
TGTGCCAGCAGCGGGGGCCCCAATTCACCCCTCCACTTT,CASSGGPNSPLHF,TRBV9,TRBJ1-6,NA,NA
TGTGCCAGCAGTTCCCCTGGAGGGAACGGCGGCTACACCTTC,CASSSPGGNGGYTF,TRBV28,TRBJ1-2,NA,NA
TGCGCCAGCAGCTTGAACGGGGGGTTTGATTCACCCCTCCACTTT,CASSLNGGFDSPLHF,TRBV5-1,TRBJ1-6,NA,NA
TGTGCCACCAGTGATTCGCGACAGGCCCTGTTCTATGGCTACACCTTC,CATSDSRQALFYGYTF,TRBV24-1,TRBJ1-2,NA,NA
TGTGCCAGCAGCTTGGGTGGGACAGGGGGACAAGAGACCCAGTACTTC,CASSLGGTGGQETQYF,TRBV5-4,TRBJ2-5,TRBD1,NA
TGTGCCAGCAGTTCAGGGGGAGGCTATGGCTACACCTTC,CASSSGGGYGYTF,TRBV6-1,TRBJ1-2,TRBD1,NA
TGTGCCACCAGACTTAGCGGGGGGCCTAATACGCAGTATTTT,CATRLSGGPNTQYF,TRBV15,TRBJ2-3,TRBD2,once
TGTGCCAGCAGCCCCCGCCGGGGGGCTCAGGCTAATGAAAAACTGTTTTTT,CASSPRRGAQANEKLFF,TRBV7-9,TRBJ1-4,NA,few
TGTGCCAGCAGTAGAAACAGGGGGGCATACTATGGCTACACCTTC,CASSRNRGAYYGYTF,TRBV27,TRBJ1-2,TRBD1,NA
TGTGCCAGCAGCGGAGGACAGGGGCCGTCCCCGGGCACTGAAGCTTTCTTT,CASSGGQGPSPGTEAFF,TRBV9,TRBJ1-1,TRBD1,NA
TGTGCCTGGAGTCCTCCCCCCGACAGGAACCATTATGGCTACACCTTC,CAWSPPPDRNHYGYTF,TRBV30,TRBJ1-2,NA,NA
TGCGCCAGCAGTGAGGAGGTGATTCTCAACTATGGCTACACCTTC,CASSEEVILNYGYTF,TRBV10-2,TRBJ1-2,NA,NA
TGTGCCACCAGGAGGACTAGCGGGGGGGCGGGGTCCTACAATGAGCAGTTCTTC,CATRRTSGGAGSYNEQFF,TRBV15,TRBJ2-1,TRBD2,NA
TGTGCCAGCAGCTTGGGAGAACTGGCAGGCGAGCAGTACTTC,CASSLGELAGEQYF,TRBV5-4,TRBJ2-7,NA,NA
TGTGCCAGCAGCCGCGCGGCGGGGGGCCCGGGGAGCAATGAGCAGTTCTTC,CASSRAAGGPGSNEQFF,TRBV3-1/TRBV3-2,TRBJ2-1,TRBD2,NA
TGTGCCAGCAGCCGAGGGAGTTGGGGTCAGCCCCAGCATTTT,CASSRGSWGQPQHF,TRBV16,TRBJ1-5,NA,NA
TGTGCCAGTAGTGACTGGGGCTCGAGCAATCAGCCCCAGCATTTT,CASSDWGSSNQPQHF,TRBV19,TRBJ1-5,NA,NA
TGTGCCATCACTACAGGGGACACTGAAGCTTTCTTT,CAITTGDTEAFF,TRBV10-3,TRBJ1-1,TRBD1,once
TGTGCCAGCAGCTTGGCGACAGTCAACACCGGGGAGCTGTTTTTT,CASSLATVNTGELFF,TRBV5-5,TRBJ2-2,NA,NA
TGTGCCAGCCAGGGACAGGGTCGGTCTGGAAACACCATATATTTT,CASQGQGRSGNTIYF,TRBV19,TRBJ1-3,TRBD1,NA
TGTGCCAGTAGTATAGGAAACAACCCTTGGGAGACCCAGTACTTC,CASSIGNNPWETQYF,TRBV19,TRBJ2-5,NA,NA
TGTGCCAGCAGTTACTCACATGGGACTAGTGGCGGGGAGCTGTTTTTT,CASSYSHGTSGGELFF,TRBV6-5,TRBJ2-2,TRBD2,NA
TGTGCCAGCAGGGCTAGCGGGGGGGAGGGAGAGACCCAGTACTTC,CASRASGGEGETQYF,TRBV5-4,TRBJ2-5,TRBD2,NA
TGTGCCATCAGTGATAGCGGGGGGCACACCGGGGAGCTGTTTTTT,CAISDSGGHTGELFF,TRBV10-3,TRBJ2-2,TRBD2,NA
TGTGCCAGCAGTCCAGGGACAGGGCCAAATTCGGCCCTCCACTTT,CASSPGTGPNSALHF,TRBV25-1,TRBJ1-6,TRBD1,few
TGTGCCACCAGTGATTTTACAGGCGGTCGAGACGAGCAGTACTTC,CATSDFTGGRDEQYF,TRBV24-1,TRBJ2-7,NA,NA
TGTGCCAGCAGTTACTCGGGCACTTTAAAAGACATTCAGTACTTC,CASSYSGTLKDIQYF,TRBV6-6,TRBJ2-4,NA,once
TGTGCCACCAGTGATTCTCGAGGGCCGGGGGAGACCCAGTACTTC,CATSDSRGPGETQYF,TRBV24-1,TRBJ2-5,NA,NA
TGTGCCAGCTCCCCCTCCGGGGTCGGCACTGAAGCTTTCTTT,CASSPSGVGTEAFF,TRBV18,TRBJ1-1,NA,NA
TGTGCCAGCAGTCGGGACAGGGGCACTAATGAAAAACTGTTTTTT,CASSRDRGTNEKLFF,TRBV6-6,TRBJ1-4,TRBD1,NA
TGTGCCCTCAAGGGGAGGAGGAACACTGAAGCTTTCTTT,CALKGRRNTEAFF,TRBV2,TRBJ1-1,NA,NA
TGTGCCAGCAGCTTAGAACTAGCGGGGGGCTATGAGCAGTTCTTC,CASSLELAGGYEQFF,TRBV7-2,TRBJ2-1,TRBD2,NA
TGTGCCAGCATATCGCGCAGGCGAGAACTAGCCAAAAACATTCAGTACTTC,CASISRRRELAKNIQYF,TRBV9,TRBJ2-4,NA,NA
TGTGCCAGTAGCGATCAGGGGGCGACGGAAGCTTTCTTT,CASSDQGATEAFF,TRBV19,TRBJ1-1,TRBD1,NA
TGTGCCAGCAGCCACAGGGGGGTAAGCTCCTACGAGCAGTACTTC,CASSHRGVSSYEQYF,TRBV5-4,TRBJ2-7,TRBD1,NA
TGCGCCAGCAGCTTAACGACATCTGGAAACACCATATATTTT,CASSLTTSGNTIYF,TRBV5-1,TRBJ1-3,NA,NA
TGCGCCAGCCGACCCGGGAGGGGGTCGAATGAGCAGTTCTTC,CASRPGRGSNEQFF,TRBV10-2,TRBJ2-1,TRBD2,NA